These 5 T cell receptor beta chains were all obtained from the same sample, sequenced in a study of cytomegalovirus exposure and HLA in healthy donors. Vbeta (60) and Jbeta (13) primers were used in the PCR. TCRdb keeps only in-frame clones here, not all; method: immunoSEQ multiplex PCR. The sample contains roughly 100,000 clones, 70% to 80% of which appear only once. Sample: PBMCs. The receptors come from a man younger than 30 in good health and CMV-seropositive.

A single count supports this clone. The chain couples TRBV5-6 to TRBJ2-3, with TRBD2 as a possible D gene (7 bases). This CDR3 region has 15 residues. V lost 4 bases and J 4 bases, leaving 16 bases between the germline ends. Germline lookup yields CDR1 SGHDT and CDR2 YYEEEE. CDR3 residues: CASSPFRGAADTQYF. CDR3 sequence (DNA): TGTGCCAGCAGCCCCTTTCGGGGGGCTGCAGATACGCAGTATTTT.

The gene calls are TRBV10-3 and TRBJ2-5; D unclear. This CDR3 has 14 amino acids. Trimming took 0 bases from V and 3 from J, leaving 8 bases between them. CDR1 ENHRY and CDR2 SYGVKD come from the germline V gene. CDR3: CAISESNSKETQYF. In DNA form, the CDR3 reads TGTGCCATCAGTGAGTCGAACAGCAAAGAGACCCAGTACTTC.

The J gene is TRBJ2-7, the V gene TRBV4-1, with 12 nucleotides matching TRBD1. The CDR3 runs 15 residues. Unmatched junction bases numbered 5, after V lost 3 bases and J lost 5 bases. In germline, CDR1 is MGHRA, CDR2 YSYEKL. The CDR3 loop reads CASSQGDRGRDEQYF. Written as DNA, the CDR3 is TGCGCCAGCAGCCAGGGGGACAGGGGGCGCGACGAGCAGTACTTC.

The V gene is TRBV28, the J gene TRBJ1-5, with 7 nucleotides matching TRBD1. CDR1 and CDR2 (germline): MDHEN, SYDVKM. The CDR3 extends over 15 amino acids. Trimming removed 5 bases from V and 2 bases from J; junction bases left unmatched: 6. This chain's CDR3 is CASSPSQGGNQPQHF. CDR3 coding DNA: TGTGCCAGCAGTCCCAGCCAGGGGGGCAATCAGCCCCAGCATTTT.

This clone was detected a few times. This rearrangement joins TRBV27 to TRBJ1-1, with D possibly matching TRBD1 (5 bases). V lost 8 bases, J lost 4 bases, and 17 bases lay in between. The CDR3 covers 14 residues. Germline V gives CDR1 MNHEY, CDR2 SMNVEV (reference sequence). In DNA, the CDR3 is TGTGCCAGCCACCGGGACGGGAGCGCCACTGAAGCTTTCTTT. The encoded protein is CASHRDGSATEAFF.